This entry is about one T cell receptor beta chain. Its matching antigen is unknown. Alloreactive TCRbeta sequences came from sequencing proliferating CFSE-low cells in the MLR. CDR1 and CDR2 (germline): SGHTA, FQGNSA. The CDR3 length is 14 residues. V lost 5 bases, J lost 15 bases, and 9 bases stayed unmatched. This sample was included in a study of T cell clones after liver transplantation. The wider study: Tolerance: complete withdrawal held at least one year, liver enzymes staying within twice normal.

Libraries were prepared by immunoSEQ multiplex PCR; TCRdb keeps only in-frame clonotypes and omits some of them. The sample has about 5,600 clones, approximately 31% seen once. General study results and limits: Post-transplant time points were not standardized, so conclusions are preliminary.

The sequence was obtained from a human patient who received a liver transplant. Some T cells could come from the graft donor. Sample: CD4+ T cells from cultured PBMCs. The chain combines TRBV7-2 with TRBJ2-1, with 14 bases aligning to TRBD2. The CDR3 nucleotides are TGTGCCAGCAGCCCTCGACTAGCGGGAGGGGGGGTGTTCTTC. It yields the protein CASSPRLAGGGVFF.